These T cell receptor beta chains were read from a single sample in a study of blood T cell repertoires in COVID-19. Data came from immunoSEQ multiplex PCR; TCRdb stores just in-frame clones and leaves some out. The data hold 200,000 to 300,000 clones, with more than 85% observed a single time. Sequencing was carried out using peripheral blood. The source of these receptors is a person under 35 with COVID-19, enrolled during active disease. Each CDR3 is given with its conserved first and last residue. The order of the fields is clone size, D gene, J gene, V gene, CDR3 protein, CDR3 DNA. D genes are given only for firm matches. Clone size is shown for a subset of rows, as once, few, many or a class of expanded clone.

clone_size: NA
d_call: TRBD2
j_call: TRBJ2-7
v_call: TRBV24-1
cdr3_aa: CATSDSGRTGEQYF
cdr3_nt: TGTGCCACCAGTGATAGCGGGAGAACGGGCGAGCAGTACTTC

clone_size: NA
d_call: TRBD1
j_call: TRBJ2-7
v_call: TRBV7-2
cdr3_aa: CASTPRTGGGEQYF
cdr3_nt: TGTGCCAGCACCCCCCGGACAGGGGGCGGCGAGCAGTACTTC

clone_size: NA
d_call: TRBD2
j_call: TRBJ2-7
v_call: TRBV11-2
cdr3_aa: CASSLAVGGPVEQYF
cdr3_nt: TGTGCCAGCAGCTTAGCTGTGGGAGGGCCCGTCGAGCAGTACTTC

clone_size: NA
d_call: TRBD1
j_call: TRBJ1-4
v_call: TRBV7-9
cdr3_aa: CASSSTTGGAWEKLFF
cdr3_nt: TGTGCCAGCAGCTCCACGACAGGGGGCGCGTGGGAAAAACTGTTTTTT

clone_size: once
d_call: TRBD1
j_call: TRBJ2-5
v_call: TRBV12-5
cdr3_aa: CASDTTGRSQETQYF
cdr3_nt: TGTGCTAGTGACACGACAGGGAGAAGTCAAGAGACCCAGTACTTC

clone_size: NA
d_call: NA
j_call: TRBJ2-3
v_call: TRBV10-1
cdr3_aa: CASSESGSPDTQYF
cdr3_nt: TGCGCCAGCAGTGAGTCGGGTAGCCCAGATACGCAGTATTTT

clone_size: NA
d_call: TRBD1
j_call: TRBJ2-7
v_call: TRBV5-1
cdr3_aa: CASSLGQNYEQYF
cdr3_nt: TGCGCCAGCAGTTTGGGACAGAACTACGAGCAGTACTTC

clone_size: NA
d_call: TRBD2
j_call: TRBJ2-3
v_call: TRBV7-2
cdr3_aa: CASSLGTSGRGQYF
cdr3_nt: TGTGCCAGCAGCTTAGGGACTAGCGGGAGGGGGCAGTATTTT

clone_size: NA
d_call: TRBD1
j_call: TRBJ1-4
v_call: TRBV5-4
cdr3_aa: CASSYDRGRTNEKLFF
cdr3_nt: TGTGCCAGCAGCTATGACAGGGGGCGTACTAATGAAAAACTGTTTTTT

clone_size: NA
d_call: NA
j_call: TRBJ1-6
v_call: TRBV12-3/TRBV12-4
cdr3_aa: CASSPGLNSPLHF
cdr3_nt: TGTGCCAGCTCCCCGGGACTCAATTCACCCCTCCACTTT

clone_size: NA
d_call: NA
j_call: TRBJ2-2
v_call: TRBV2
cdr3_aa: CATSQEGANTGELFF
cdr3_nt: TGTGCCACGTCACAGGAGGGAGCGAACACCGGGGAGCTGTTTTTT

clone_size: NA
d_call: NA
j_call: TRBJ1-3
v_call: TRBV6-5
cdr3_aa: CASSQSRDTIYF
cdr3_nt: TGTGCCAGCAGTCAATCCCGAGACACCATATATTTT

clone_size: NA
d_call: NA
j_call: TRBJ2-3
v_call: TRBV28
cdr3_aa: CASTESTDTQYF
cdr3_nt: TGTGCCAGCACGGAGAGCACAGATACGCAGTATTTT

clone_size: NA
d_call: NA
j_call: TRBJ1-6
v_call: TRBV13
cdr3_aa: CASSFGMRAPLHF
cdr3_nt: TGTGCCAGCAGCTTCGGGATGAGAGCACCCCTCCACTTT

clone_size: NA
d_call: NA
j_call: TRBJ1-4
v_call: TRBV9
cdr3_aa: CASRYDCRIIEKLFF
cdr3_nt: TGTGCCAGCAGATATGACTGCCGGATTATCGAAAAACTGTTTTTT

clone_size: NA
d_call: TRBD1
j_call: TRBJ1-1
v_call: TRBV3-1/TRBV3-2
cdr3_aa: CASSQFLTGIAEAFF
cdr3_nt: TGTGCCAGCAGCCAATTTTTGACAGGGATTGCTGAAGCTTTCTTT

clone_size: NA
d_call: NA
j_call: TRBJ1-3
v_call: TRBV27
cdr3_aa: CASSFRVADTIYF
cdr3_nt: TGTGCCAGCAGTTTCAGGGTGGCGGACACCATATATTTT

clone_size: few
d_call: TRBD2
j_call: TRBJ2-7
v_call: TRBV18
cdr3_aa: CASSPTSGRDHEQYF
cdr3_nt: TGTGCCAGCTCACCAACTAGCGGGAGGGATCACGAGCAGTACTTC

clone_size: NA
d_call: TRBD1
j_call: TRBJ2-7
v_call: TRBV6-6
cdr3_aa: CASSSTDRGSYEQYF
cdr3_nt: TGTGCCAGCAGTTCCACGGACAGGGGAAGCTACGAGCAGTACTTC

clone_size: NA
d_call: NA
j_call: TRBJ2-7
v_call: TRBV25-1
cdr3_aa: CASALGYEQYF
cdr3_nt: TGTGCCAGCGCCCTCGGGTACGAGCAGTACTTC

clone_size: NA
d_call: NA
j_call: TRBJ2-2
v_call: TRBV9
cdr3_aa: CASSSQGANTGELFF
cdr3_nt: TGTGCCAGCAGCTCCCAAGGGGCGAACACCGGGGAGCTGTTTTTT

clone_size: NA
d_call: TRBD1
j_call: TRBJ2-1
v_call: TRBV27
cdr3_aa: CASSQGAEGQFF
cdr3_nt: TGTGCCAGCAGTCAGGGGGCGGAAGGGCAGTTCTTC

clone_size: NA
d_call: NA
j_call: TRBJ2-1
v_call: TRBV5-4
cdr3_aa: CASSLETLIDEQFF
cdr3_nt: TGTGCCAGCAGCTTGGAGACTCTCATCGATGAGCAGTTCTTC

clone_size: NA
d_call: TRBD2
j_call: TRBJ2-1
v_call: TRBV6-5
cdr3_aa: CASKGGGDYNEQFF
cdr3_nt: TGTGCCAGCAAAGGTGGGGGGGACTACAATGAGCAGTTCTTC

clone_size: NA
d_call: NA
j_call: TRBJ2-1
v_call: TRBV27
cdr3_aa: CASSLQGMNEQFF
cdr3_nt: TGTGCCAGCAGTTTACAGGGGATGAATGAGCAGTTCTTC

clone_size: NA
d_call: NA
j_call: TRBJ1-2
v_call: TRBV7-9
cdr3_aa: CASSLDGRPLDGYTF
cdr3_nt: TGTGCCAGCAGCTTAGACGGCAGGCCCTTAGACGGCTACACCTTC

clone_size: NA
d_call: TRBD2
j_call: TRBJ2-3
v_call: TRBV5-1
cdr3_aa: CASSSSGLDTDTQYF
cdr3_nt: TGCGCCAGCAGCTCTAGCGGGCTTGACACAGATACGCAGTATTTT

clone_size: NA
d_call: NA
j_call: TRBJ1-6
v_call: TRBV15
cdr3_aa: CATSVGEYNSPLHF
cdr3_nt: TGTGCCACCAGTGTCGGGGAATATAATTCACCCCTCCACTTT

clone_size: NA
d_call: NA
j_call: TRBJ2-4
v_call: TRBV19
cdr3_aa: CASSIDGVTGEAKNIQYF
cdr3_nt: TGTGCCAGTAGTATAGATGGGGTGACGGGGGAGGCCAAAAACATTCAGTACTTC

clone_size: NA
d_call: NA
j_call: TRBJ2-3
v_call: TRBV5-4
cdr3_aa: CASSLPEKGADTQYF
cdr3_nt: TGTGCCAGCAGCTTGCCCGAAAAAGGGGCAGATACGCAGTATTTT

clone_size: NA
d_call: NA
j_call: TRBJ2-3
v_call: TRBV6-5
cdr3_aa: CASSYSAGGTPDTQYF
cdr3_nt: TGTGCCAGCAGTTACTCCGCTGGGGGCACCCCAGATACGCAGTATTTT

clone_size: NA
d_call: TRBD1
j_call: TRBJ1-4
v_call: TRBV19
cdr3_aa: CASKNRGDEKLFF
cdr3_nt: TGTGCCAGTAAGAACAGGGGGGATGAAAAACTGTTTTTT

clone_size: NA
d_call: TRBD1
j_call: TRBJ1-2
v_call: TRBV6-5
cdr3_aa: CASRGQAFYGYTF
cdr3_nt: TGTGCCAGCAGAGGACAGGCCTTCTATGGCTACACCTTC

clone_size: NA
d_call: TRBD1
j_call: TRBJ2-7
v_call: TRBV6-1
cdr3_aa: CASSEARTGRYEQYF
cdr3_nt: TGTGCCAGCAGTGAAGCGAGGACAGGGAGATACGAGCAGTACTTC

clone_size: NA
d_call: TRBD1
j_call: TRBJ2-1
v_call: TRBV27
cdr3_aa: CASRKTGLRGSYNEQFF
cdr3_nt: TGTGCCAGCAGAAAGACAGGGTTAAGGGGCTCCTACAATGAGCAGTTCTTC

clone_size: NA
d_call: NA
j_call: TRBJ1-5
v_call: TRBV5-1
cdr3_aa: CASSPDLGDNQPQHF
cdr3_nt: TGCGCCAGCAGCCCGGACTTGGGAGACAATCAGCCCCAGCATTTT

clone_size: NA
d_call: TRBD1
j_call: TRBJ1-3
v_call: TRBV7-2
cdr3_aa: CASSPDRVSGNTIYF
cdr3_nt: TGTGCCAGCAGCCCCGACAGGGTCTCTGGAAACACCATATATTTT

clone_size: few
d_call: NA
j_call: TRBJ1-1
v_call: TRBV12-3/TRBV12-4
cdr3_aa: CASRGTYTEAFF
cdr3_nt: TGTGCCAGCAGGGGGACTTACACTGAAGCTTTCTTT

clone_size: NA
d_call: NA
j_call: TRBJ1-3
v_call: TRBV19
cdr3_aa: CASSIDGGVSGNTIYF
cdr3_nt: TGTGCCAGTAGTATAGACGGAGGGGTATCTGGAAACACCATATATTTT

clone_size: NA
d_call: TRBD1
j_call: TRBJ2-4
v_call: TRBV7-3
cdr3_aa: CASSLGQGSNIQYF
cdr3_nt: TGTGCCAGCAGCTTAGGACAGGGCTCAAACATTCAGTACTTC

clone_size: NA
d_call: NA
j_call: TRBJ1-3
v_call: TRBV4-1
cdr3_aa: CASSQVATSSGNTIYF
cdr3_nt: TGCGCCAGCAGCCAAGTTGCGACATCCTCTGGAAACACCATATATTTT

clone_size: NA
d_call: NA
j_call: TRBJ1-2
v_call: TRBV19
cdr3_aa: CASSSTETSYGYTF
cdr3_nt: TGTGCCAGTAGTTCGACAGAAACCTCCTATGGCTACACCTTC

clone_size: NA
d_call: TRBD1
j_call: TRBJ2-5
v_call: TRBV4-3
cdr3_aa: CASSQDGTGGETQYF
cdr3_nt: TGCGCCAGCAGCCAAGATGGGACAGGGGGAGAGACCCAGTACTTC

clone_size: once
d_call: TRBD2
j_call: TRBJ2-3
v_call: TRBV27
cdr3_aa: CASSLLLAGGPNTQYF
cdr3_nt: TGTGCCAGCAGTTTATTACTAGCGGGAGGGCCCAATACGCAGTATTTT

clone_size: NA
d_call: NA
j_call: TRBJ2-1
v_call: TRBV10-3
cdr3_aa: CAISGSDSTTNYNEQFF
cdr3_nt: TGTGCCATCAGTGGTTCGGACTCGACTACTAACTACAATGAGCAGTTCTTC

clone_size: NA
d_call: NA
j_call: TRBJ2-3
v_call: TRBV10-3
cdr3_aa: CAISDLGTSTDTQYF
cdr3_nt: TGTGCCATCAGTGACCTCGGGACTAGCACAGATACGCAGTATTTT

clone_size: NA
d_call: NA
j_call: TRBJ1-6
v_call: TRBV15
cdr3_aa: CATSSPDSSYNSPLHF
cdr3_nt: TGTGCCACCAGCAGCCCAGACAGCTCCTATAATTCACCCCTCCACTTT